These 5 T cell receptor beta chains were all obtained from the same sample, sequenced in a study of a mutant IDH1 vaccine in newly diagnosed glioma. The time point is: week 23, last vaccination. The content of each vaccine dose was 300 ug of mutant IDH1 20-mer peptide, and topical imiquimod accompanied it. What these receptors recognize is not known. The repertoire was sequenced with immunoSEQ multiplex PCR; TCRdb's copy has only in-frame clones and lacks some. The data show roughly 60,000 clones, about 85% seen once. This sample comprised PBMCs, obtained from a glioma patient whose treatment included an IDH1 peptide vaccine. These receptors were taken from a young man with glioma.

J is TRBJ2-7 and V is TRBV11-1, with a tentative D call TRBD1 (6 bases). The V gene's germline CDR1 is SGHAT and CDR2 FQDESV (reference sequence). Trimming took 11 bases from V and 5 from J, leaving 16 bases between them. The CDR3 sequence is 12 residues long. CDR3 bases: TGTGCCGTCAGGGGAGCTTCGGACGAGCAGTACTTC. It encodes CAVRGASDEQYF. Together with reference TRBV11-1 and TRBJ2-7, the CDR3 gives the full variable domain: EAEVAQSPRYKITEKSQAVAFWCDPISGHATLYWYRQILGQGPELLVQFQDESVVDDSQLPKDRFSAERLKGVDSTLKIQPAELGDSAMYLCAVRGASDEQYFGPGTRLTVT.

The gene calls are TRBV6-6 and TRBJ2-7; 8 nucleotides line up with TRBD2. J was trimmed by 12 bases and V by 4 bases; bases with no gene match: 8. Looked up from germline, CDR1 is MNHNY and CDR2 is SVGAGI (reference sequence). This CDR3 has 12 amino acids. The CDR3 region is CASSFPGLVAYF. The CDR3 nucleotides read TGTGCCAGCAGTTTTCCGGGACTAGTGGCGTACTTC.

The genes are TRBV18 and TRBJ1-5; unclear D gene. V was trimmed by 2 bases and J by 7 bases, leaving 9 bases between them. This CDR3 has 13 residues. Germline V gives CDR1 KGHSH, CDR2 LQKENI. DNA of the CDR3: TGTGCCAGCTCACCAGGTCTGGGCCAGCCCCAGCATTTT. Translating gives CASSPGLGQPQHF.

This rearrangement joins TRBV28 to TRBJ1-5; D unclear. The ends were cut back, 2 bases at V and 8 bases at J, with 22 bases in the middle. Germline CDR1 reads MDHEN; CDR2 reads SYDVKM. The CDR3 length is 17 residues. The CDR3 DNA follows: TGTGCCAGCAGTTTAGGAATTCGCCGCATCCCTTTGAAGCCCCAGCATTTT. Its translation: CASSLGIRRIPLKPQHF. The entire variable domain, with the rest obtained from reference TRBV28 and TRBJ1-5, is as follows: DVKVTQSSRYLVKRTGEKVFLECVQDMDHENMFWYRQDPGLGLRLIYFSYDVKMKEKGDIPEGYSVSREKKERFSLILESASTNQTSMYLCASSLGIRRIPLKPQHFGDGTRLSIL.

This sequence joins TRBV6-6 and TRBJ1-5, with TRBD1 matching 7 bases. This CDR3 comprises 14 residues. CDR1 is MNHNY and CDR2 is SVGAGI in the germline V gene (reference sequence). The trim removed 2 bases at V and 9 bases at J, leaving 7 bases unmatched. The CDR3 DNA is TGTGCCAGCAGTTACCGGGACAGCCAAGGGCCCCAGCATTTT. As protein: CASSYRDSQGPQHF.